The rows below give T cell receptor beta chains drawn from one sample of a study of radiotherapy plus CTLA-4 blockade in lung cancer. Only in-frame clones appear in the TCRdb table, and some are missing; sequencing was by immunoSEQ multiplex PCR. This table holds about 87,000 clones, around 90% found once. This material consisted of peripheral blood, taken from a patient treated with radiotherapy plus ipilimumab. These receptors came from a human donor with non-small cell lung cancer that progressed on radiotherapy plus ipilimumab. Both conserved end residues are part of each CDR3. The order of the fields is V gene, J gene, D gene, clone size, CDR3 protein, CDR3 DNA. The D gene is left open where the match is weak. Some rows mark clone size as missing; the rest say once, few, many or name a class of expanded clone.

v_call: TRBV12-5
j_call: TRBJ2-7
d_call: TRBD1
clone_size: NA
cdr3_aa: CASGLAVPGGEQYF
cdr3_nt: TGTGCTAGTGGTTTGGCCGTCCCAGGGGGCGAGCAGTACTTC

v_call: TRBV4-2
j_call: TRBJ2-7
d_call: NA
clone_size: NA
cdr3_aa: CASSQEGARESSYEQYF
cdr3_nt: TGTGCCAGCAGCCAAGAAGGGGCACGGGAGTCTTCCTACGAGCAGTACTTC

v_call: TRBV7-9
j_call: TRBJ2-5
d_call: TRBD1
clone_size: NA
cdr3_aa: CASSLSGGETQYF
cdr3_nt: TGTGCCAGCAGCTTATCAGGGGGAGAGACCCAGTACTTC

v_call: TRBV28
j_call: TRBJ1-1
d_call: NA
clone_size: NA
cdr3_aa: CASSLPSYSTEAFF
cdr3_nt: TGTGCCAGCAGTTTACCCTCCTATTCCACTGAAGCTTTCTTT

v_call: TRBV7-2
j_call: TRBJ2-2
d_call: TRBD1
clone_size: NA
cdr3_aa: CASSFTGGTGELFF
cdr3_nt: TGTGCCAGCAGCTTCACAGGGGGCACCGGGGAGCTGTTTTTT

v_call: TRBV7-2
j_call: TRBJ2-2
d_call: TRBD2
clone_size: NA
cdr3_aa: CASSVPSGSITGELFF
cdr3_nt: TGTGCCAGCAGCGTCCCTAGCGGGAGCATCACCGGGGAGCTGTTTTTT

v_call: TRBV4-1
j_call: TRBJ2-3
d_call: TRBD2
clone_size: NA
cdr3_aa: CASSRRASGTGSTDTQYF
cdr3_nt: TGCGCCAGCAGCCGAAGGGCTAGCGGGACGGGAAGCACAGATACGCAGTATTTT

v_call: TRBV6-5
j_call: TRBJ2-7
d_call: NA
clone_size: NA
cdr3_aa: CASSYSYVGAYEQYF
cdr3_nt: TGTGCCAGCAGTTACTCGTACGTGGGGGCCTACGAGCAGTACTTC

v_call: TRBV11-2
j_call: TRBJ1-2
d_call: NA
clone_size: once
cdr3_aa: CASSLSEVYGYTF
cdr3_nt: TGTGCCAGCAGCTTATCAGAGGTTTATGGCTACACCTTC

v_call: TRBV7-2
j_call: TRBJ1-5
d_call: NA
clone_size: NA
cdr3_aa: CASSLGRGGQPQHF
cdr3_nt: TGTGCCAGCAGCCTTGGAAGGGGGGGGCAGCCCCAGCATTTT

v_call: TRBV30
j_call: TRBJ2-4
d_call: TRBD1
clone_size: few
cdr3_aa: CAWSPIGTGQYF
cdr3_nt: TGTGCCTGGAGTCCAATCGGGACAGGCCAGTACTTC

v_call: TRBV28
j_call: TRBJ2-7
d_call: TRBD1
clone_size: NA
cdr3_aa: CASSFYGGQGSSYEQYF
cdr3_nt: TGTGCCAGCAGTTTTTACGGGGGACAGGGGTCTTCCTACGAGCAGTACTTC

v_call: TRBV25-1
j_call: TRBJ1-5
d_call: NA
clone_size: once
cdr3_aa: CASGNQPQHF
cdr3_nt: TGTGCCAGCGGTAATCAGCCCCAGCATTTT

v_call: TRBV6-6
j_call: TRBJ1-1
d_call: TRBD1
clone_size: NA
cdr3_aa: CASSIGQGAGNTEAFF
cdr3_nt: TGTGCCAGCAGCATAGGACAGGGGGCGGGGAACACTGAAGCTTTCTTT

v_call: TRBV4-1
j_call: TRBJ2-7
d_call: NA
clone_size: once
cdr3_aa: CASSQDREYEQYF
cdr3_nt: TGCGCCAGCAGCCAAGATAGGGAGTACGAGCAGTACTTC

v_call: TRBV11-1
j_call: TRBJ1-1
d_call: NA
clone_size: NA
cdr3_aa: CASSFGGNTEAFF
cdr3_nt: TGTGCCAGCAGCTTTGGGGGGAACACTGAAGCTTTCTTT

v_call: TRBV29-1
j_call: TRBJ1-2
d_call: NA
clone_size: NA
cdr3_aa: CSVDRGGTWGYTF
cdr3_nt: TGCAGCGTTGACAGGGGTGGAACTTGGGGCTACACCTTC

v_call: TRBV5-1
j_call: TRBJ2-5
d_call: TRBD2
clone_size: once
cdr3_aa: CASSKGLAGSQETQYF
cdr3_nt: TGCGCCAGCAGCAAGGGGCTAGCGGGATCCCAAGAGACCCAGTACTTC

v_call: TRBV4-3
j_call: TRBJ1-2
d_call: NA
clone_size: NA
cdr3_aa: CASSQGVNYGYTF
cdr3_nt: TGCGCCAGCAGCCAGGGGGTTAACTATGGCTACACCTTC

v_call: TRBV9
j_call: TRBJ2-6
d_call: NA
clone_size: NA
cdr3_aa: CASSVRGGGANVLTF
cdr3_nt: TGTGCCAGCAGCGTAAGGGGAGGTGGGGCCAACGTCCTGACTTTC

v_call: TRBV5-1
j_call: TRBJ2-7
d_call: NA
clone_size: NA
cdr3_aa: CASSSGQRYEQYF
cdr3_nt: TGCGCCAGCAGCTCAGGACAGCGCTACGAGCAGTACTTC

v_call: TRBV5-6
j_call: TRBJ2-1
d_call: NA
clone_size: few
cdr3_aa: CASSPLLGDNEQFF
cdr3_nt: TGTGCCAGCAGCCCGCTCCTAGGGGACAATGAGCAGTTCTTC

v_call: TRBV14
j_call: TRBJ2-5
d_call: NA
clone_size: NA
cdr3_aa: CASSLGQFAGETQYF
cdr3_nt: TGTGCCAGCAGCCTCGGACAGTTCGCCGGGGAGACCCAGTACTTC

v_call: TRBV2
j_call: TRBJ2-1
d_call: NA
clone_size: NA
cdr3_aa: CASSDGGGSEQFF
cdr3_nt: TGTGCCAGCAGTGATGGAGGGGGGAGTGAGCAGTTCTTC

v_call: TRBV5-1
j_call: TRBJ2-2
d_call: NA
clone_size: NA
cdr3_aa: CASSAGLPSNTGELFF
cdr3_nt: TGCGCCAGCAGTGCAGGACTACCTTCGAACACCGGGGAGCTGTTTTTT

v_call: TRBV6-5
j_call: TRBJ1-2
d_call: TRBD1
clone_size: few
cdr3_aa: CASRDREHQAYGYTF
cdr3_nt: TGTGCCAGCAGGGACAGGGAGCATCAGGCCTATGGCTACACCTTC

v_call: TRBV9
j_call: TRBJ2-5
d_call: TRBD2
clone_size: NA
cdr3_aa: CASSPSGGRGLEAQYF
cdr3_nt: TGTGCCAGCAGCCCATCCGGGGGGAGGGGTCTTGAAGCCCAGTACTTC

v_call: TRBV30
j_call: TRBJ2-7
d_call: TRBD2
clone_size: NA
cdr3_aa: CAWSGSGLAGLAYEQYF
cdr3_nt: TGTGCCTGGAGTGGATCAGGACTAGCGGGACTAGCCTACGAGCAGTACTTC

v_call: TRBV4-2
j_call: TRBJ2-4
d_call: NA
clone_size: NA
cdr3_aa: CASSQEATGTKNIQYF
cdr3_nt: TGTGCCAGCAGCCAAGAGGCCACGGGGACCAAAAACATTCAGTACTTC

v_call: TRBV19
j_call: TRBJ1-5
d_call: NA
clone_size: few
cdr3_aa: CASSTQGGQPQHF
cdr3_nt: TGTGCCAGTAGTACACAGGGAGGGCAGCCCCAGCATTTT

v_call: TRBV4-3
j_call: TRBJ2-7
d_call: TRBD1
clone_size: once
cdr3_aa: CASSQEAPGTGVLYEQYF
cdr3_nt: TGCGCCAGCAGCCAAGAAGCGCCCGGGACAGGGGTTCTCTACGAGCAGTACTTC

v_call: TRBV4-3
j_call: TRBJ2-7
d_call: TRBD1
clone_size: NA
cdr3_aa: CASSQDPGQDYEQYF
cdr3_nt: TGCGCCAGCAGCCAAGATCCGGGACAGGACTACGAGCAGTACTTC

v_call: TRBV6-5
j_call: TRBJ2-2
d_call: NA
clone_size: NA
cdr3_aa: CASSHFRGANTGELFF
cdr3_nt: TGTGCCAGCAGTCACTTTAGGGGGGCCAACACCGGGGAGCTGTTTTTT

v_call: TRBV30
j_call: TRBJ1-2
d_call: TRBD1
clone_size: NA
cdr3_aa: CAWSVRGQGVSGYTF
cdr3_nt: TGTGCCTGGAGTGTACGGGGACAGGGAGTGAGTGGCTACACCTTC

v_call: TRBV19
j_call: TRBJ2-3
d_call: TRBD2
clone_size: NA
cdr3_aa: CASSILAGGPGDTQYF
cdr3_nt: TGTGCCAGTAGTATTCTAGCGGGGGGGCCGGGAGATACGCAGTATTTT

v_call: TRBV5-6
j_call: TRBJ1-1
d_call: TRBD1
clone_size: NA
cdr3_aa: CASSRGQPNTEAFF
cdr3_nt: TGTGCCAGCAGCAGGGGACAGCCGAACACTGAAGCTTTCTTT

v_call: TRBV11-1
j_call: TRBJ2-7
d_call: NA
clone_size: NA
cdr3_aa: CASSLAGPTAYEQYF
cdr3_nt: TGTGCCAGCAGCTTAGCGGGGCCCACCGCCTACGAGCAGTACTTC

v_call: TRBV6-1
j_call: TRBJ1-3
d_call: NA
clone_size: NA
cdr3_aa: CASRAPGQSGNTIYF
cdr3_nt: TGTGCCAGCAGGGCCCCAGGACAGTCTGGAAACACCATATATTTT

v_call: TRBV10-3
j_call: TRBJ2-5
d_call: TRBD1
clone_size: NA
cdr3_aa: CASSADRSQETQYF
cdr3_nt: TGTGCCTCCTCCGCGGACAGGAGCCAAGAGACCCAGTACTTC

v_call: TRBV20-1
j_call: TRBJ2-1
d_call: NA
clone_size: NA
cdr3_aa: CSARSPQVEFF
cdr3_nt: TGCAGTGCTAGGTCCCCGCAGGTAGAGTTCTTC

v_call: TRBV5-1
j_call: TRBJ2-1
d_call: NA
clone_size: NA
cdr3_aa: CASSSGVYNEQFF
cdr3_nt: TGCGCCAGCAGCTCCGGGGTCTACAATGAGCAGTTCTTC

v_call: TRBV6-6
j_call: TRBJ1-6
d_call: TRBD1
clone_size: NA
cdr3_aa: CASSLGQGSSPLHF
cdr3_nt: TGTGCCAGCAGCCTGGGACAGGGGTCCTCACCCCTCCACTTT

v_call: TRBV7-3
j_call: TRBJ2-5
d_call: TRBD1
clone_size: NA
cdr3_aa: CASSSARTGTQETQYF
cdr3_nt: TGTGCCAGCAGCTCGGCGCGGACAGGTACCCAAGAGACCCAGTACTTC

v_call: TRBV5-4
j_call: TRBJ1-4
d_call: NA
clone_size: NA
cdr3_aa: CASSLGPDEKLFF
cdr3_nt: TGTGCCAGCAGCTTAGGACCTGATGAAAAACTGTTTTTT

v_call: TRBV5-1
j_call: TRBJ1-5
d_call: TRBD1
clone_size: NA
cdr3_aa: CASSLAGGRNQPQHF
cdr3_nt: TGCGCCAGCAGCTTGGCAGGGGGGCGGAATCAGCCCCAGCATTTT

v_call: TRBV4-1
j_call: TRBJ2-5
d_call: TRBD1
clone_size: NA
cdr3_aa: CASSLYPPGQTQETQYF
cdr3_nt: TGCGCCAGCAGCCTTTACCCACCGGGACAGACCCAAGAGACCCAGTACTTC

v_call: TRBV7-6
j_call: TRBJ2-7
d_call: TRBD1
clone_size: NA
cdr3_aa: CASSLGTGGSEQYF
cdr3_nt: TGTGCCAGCAGCTTAGGGACAGGGGGGTCCGAGCAGTACTTC

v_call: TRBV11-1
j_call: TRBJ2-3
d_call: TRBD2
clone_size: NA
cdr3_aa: CASSLRQLAGGSDTQYF
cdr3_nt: TGTGCCAGCAGCTTACGTCAGCTAGCGGGAGGTTCAGATACGCAGTATTTT